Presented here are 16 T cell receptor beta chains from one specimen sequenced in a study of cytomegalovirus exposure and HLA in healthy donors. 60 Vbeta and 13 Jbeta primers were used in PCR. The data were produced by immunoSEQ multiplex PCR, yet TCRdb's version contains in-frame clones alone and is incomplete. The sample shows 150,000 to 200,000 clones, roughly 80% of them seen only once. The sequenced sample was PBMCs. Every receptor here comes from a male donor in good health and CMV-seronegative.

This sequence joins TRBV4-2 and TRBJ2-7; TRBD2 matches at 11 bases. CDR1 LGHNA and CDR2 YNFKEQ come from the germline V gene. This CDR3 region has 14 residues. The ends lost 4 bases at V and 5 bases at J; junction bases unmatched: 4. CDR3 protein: CASSPSGRYHEQYF. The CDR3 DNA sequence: TGTGCCAGCAGCCCTAGCGGGAGGTACCACGAGCAGTACTTC.

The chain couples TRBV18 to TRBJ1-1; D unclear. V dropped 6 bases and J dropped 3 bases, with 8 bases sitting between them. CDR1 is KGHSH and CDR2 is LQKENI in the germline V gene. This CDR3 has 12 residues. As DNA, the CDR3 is TGTGCCAGCTCCGCCGCGGACACTGAAGCTTTCTTT. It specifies CASSAADTEAFF.

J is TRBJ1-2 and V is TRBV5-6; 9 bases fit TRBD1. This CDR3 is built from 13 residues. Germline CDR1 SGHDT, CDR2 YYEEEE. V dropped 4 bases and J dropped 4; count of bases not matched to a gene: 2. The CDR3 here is CASSPTGGYGYTF. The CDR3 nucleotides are TGTGCCAGCAGCCCGACAGGGGGCTATGGCTACACCTTC.

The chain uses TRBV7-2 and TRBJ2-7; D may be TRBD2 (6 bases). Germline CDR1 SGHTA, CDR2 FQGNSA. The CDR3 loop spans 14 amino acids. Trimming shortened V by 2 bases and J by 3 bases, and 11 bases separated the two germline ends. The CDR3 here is CASSLSERVYEQYF. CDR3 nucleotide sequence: TGTGCCAGCAGCTTAAGCGAGCGGGTCTACGAGCAGTACTTC.

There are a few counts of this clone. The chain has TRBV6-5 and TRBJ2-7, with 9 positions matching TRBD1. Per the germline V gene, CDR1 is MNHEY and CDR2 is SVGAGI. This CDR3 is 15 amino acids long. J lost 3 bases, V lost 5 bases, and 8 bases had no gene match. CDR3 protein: CASSPVGTGLYEQYF. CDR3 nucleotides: TGTGCCAGCAGTCCAGTTGGGACAGGGCTCTACGAGCAGTACTTC.

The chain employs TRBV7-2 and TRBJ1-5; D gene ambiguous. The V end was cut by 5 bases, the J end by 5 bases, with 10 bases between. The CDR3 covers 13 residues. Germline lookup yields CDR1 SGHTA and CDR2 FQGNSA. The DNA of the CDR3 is TGTGCCAGCAGCAACTCCGCCGATCAGCCCCAGCATTTT. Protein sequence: CASSNSADQPQHF.

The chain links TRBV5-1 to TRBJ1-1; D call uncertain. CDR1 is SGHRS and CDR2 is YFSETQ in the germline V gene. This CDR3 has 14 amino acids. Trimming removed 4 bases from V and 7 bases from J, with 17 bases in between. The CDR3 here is CASSTLASTGEAFF. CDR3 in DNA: TGCGCCAGCAGCACACTAGCTTCGACGGGTGAAGCTTTCTTT. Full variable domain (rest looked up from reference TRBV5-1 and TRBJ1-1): KAGVTQTPRYLIKTRGQQVTLSCSPISGHRSVSWYQQTPGQGLQFLFEYFSETQRNKGNFPGRFSGRQFSNSRSEMNVSTLELGDSALYLCASSTLASTGEAFFGQGTRLTVV.

The CDR3 DNA reads as TGTGCCAGCAGCCAGATACAGGGGACGGCCTCTGAAGCTTTCTTT. Its translation is CASSQIQGTASEAFF. The chain is built from TRBV9 and TRBJ1-1, with 7 nucleotides matching TRBD1. This CDR3 spans 15 amino acids. Trimming removed 4 bases from V and 6 bases from J; junction bases left unmatched: 12. Germline V gene sequence: CDR1 SGDLS, CDR2 YYNGEE.

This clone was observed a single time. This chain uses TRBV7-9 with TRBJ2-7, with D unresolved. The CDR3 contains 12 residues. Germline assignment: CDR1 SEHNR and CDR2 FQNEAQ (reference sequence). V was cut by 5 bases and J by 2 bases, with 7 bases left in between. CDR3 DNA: TGTGCCAGCAGCCCCGCGGCCTACGAGCAGTACTTC. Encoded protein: CASSPAAYEQYF.

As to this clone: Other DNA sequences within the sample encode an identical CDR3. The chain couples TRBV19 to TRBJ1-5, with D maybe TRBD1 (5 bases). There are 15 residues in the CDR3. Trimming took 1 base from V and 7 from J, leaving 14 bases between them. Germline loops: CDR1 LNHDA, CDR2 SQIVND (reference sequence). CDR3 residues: CASSIGAGGGQPQHF. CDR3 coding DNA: TGTGCCAGTAGTATAGGGGCGGGGGGAGGACAGCCCCAGCATTTT.

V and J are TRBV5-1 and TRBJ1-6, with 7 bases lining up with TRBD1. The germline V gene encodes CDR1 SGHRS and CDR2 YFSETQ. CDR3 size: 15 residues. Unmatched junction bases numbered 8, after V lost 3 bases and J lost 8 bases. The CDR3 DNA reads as TGCGCCAGCAGCTCCGTCACAGGGGATCATTCACCCCTCCACTTT. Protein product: CASSSVTGDHSPLHF.

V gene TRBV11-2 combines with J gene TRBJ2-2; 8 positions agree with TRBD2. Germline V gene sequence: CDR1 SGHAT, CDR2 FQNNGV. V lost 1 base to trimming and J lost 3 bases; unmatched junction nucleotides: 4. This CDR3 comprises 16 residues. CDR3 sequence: CASSLGPGGYTGELFF. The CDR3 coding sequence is TGTGCCAGCAGCTTAGGACCGGGGGGGTACACCGGGGAGCTGTTTTTT.

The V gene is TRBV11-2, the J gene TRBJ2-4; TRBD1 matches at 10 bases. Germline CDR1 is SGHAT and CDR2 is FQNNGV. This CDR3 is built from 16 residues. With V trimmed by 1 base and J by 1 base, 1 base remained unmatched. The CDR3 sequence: CASSLGDRGAKNIQYF. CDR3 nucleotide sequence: TGTGCCAGCAGCTTAGGGGACAGGGGTGCCAAAAACATTCAGTACTTC. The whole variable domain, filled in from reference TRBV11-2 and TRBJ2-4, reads EAGVAQSPRYKIIEKRQSVAFWCNPISGHATLYWYQQILGQGPKLLIQFQNNGVVDDSQLPKDRFSAERLKGVDSTLKIQPAKLEDSAVYLCASSLGDRGAKNIQYFGAGTRLSVL.

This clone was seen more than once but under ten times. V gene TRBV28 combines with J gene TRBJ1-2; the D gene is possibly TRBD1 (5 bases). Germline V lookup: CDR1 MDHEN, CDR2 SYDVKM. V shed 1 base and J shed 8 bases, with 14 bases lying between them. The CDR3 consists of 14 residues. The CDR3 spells CASSLSRVGAGYTF. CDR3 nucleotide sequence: TGTGCCAGCAGTTTATCCAGGGTAGGAGCCGGCTACACCTTC.

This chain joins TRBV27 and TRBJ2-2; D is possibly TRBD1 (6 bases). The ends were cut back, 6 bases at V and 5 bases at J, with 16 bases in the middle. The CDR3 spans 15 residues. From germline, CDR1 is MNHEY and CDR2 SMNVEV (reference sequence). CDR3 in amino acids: CASSPLQGYTGELFF. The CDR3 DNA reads TGTGCCAGCAGCCCTCTACAGGGTTATACCGGGGAGCTGTTTTTT.

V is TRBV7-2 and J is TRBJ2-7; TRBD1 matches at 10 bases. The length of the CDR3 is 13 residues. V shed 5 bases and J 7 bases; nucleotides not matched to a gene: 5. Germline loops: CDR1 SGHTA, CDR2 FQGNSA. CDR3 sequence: CASSPDRGWEQYF. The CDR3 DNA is TGTGCCAGCAGCCCGGACAGGGGGTGGGAGCAGTACTTC.